These T cell receptor beta chains were read from a single sample in a study of chemoradiotherapy in HPV16-positive cancers. Generated by immunoSEQ multiplex PCR, the TCRdb table keeps only in-frame clones and is missing some. The sample has a few thousand clones, about three quarters seen once. Sampling was performed from a patient who underwent chemoradiotherapy. The origin of the receptors is a human donor with HPV-associated anogenital cancer. Both conserved end residues are part of each CDR3. The D gene is left open where the match is weak. The size entry is marked missing in some rows and otherwise reads once, few, many or a size class.

-,TRBV19,TRBJ1-5,TRBD1,CASRASDRGSNQPQHF,TGTGCCAGTAGGGCCTCCGACAGGGGTAGCAATCAGCCCCAGCATTTT
-,TRBV19,TRBJ1-1,-,CASSMGRVTEAFF,TGTGCCAGTAGTATGGGACGGGTCACTGAAGCTTTCTTT
few,TRBV12-5,TRBJ1-1,-,CASGPSSTEAFF,TGTGCTAGTGGTCCATCCAGCACTGAAGCTTTCTTT
-,TRBV5-6,TRBJ1-1,TRBD1,CASSRGLQGLNTEAFF,TGTGCCAGCAGCCGGGGGCTACAGGGGCTAAACACTGAAGCTTTCTTT
-,TRBV4-1,TRBJ1-1,-,CASSQDWTLAGQAEAFF,TGCGCCAGCAGCCAAGATTGGACTCTCGCGGGGCAGGCTGAAGCTTTCTTT
-,TRBV9,TRBJ2-5,TRBD2,CASSVEPSGRAVETQYF,TGTGCCAGCAGCGTAGAGCCCTCCGGGAGGGCCGTTGAGACCCAGTACTTC
-,TRBV6-5,TRBJ2-1,TRBD2,CASSPSGITNEQFF,TGTGCCAGCAGCCCTAGCGGGATCACCAATGAGCAGTTCTTC
-,TRBV30,TRBJ1-2,-,CAWSPETAYGYTF,TGTGCCTGGAGTCCGGAAACCGCCTATGGCTACACCTTC
-,TRBV7-6,TRBJ2-7,-,CASSRTDSSYEQYF,TGTGCCAGCAGCCGTACGGACAGTTCCTACGAGCAGTACTTC
-,TRBV10-3,TRBJ2-3,-,CAISEASPAGAVPDTQYF,TGTGCCATCAGTGAGGCCTCCCCAGCGGGCGCTGTCCCAGATACGCAGTATTTT
-,TRBV14,TRBJ2-5,TRBD2,CASSLGRGGTEETQYF,TGTGCCAGCAGCCTAGGGAGGGGCGGAACAGAAGAGACCCAGTACTTC
-,TRBV11-3,TRBJ2-4,TRBD1,CASSPSEGTGGWIQYF,TGTGCCAGCAGTCCGAGTGAGGGGACAGGGGGCTGGATTCAGTACTTC
-,TRBV6-5,TRBJ1-4,-,CASSYSRDKAGKLFF,TGTGCCAGCAGTTACTCGCGGGACAAGGCGGGAAAACTGTTTTTT
once,TRBV7-2,TRBJ2-1,TRBD2,CASSPSGSLYQRAANEQFF,TGTGCCAGCAGCCCAAGCGGGAGCCTATATCAAAGAGCCGCCAATGAGCAGTTCTTC
few,TRBV9,TRBJ1-3,-,CASSPHFSGNTIYF,TGTGCCAGCAGCCCCCACTTCTCTGGAAACACCATATATTTT
-,TRBV4-1,TRBJ2-3,TRBD1,CASSQEGTVRSDTQYF,TGCGCCAGCAGCCAAGAAGGGACAGTGAGGTCGGATACGCAGTATTTT
-,TRBV30,TRBJ2-7,-,CAWKSLDSYEQYF,TGTGCCTGGAAAAGCCTTGATTCCTACGAGCAGTACTTC
-,TRBV2,TRBJ1-1,-,CASSERRGNTEAFF,TGTGCCAGCAGTGAAAGAAGGGGGAACACTGAAGCTTTCTTT
-,TRBV11-2,TRBJ2-7,-,CASSPLRGRGPYEQYF,TGTGCCAGCAGCCCCCTCCGCGGCAGGGGTCCCTACGAGCAGTACTTC
few,TRBV2,TRBJ1-2,-,CASSVRGGYTF,TGTGCCAGCAGTGTGAGGGGTGGCTACACCTTC
-,TRBV5-4,TRBJ1-2,-,CASSLGPLYGYTF,TGTGCCAGCAGCTTAGGACCGCTCTATGGCTACACCTTC
-,TRBV5-4,TRBJ1-4,-,CASSTGTVNEKLFF,TGTGCCAGCAGCACGGGGACGGTGAATGAAAAACTGTTTTTT
once,TRBV5-1,TRBJ2-3,TRBD2,CASTSGLAGGSASTDTQYF,TGCGCCAGCACCTCAGGACTAGCGGGAGGATCAGCTAGCACAGATACGCAGTATTTT
-,TRBV4-1,TRBJ2-6,TRBD1,CASSQDYRGLISGANVLTF,TGCGCCAGCAGCCAAGACTACAGGGGGTTGATTTCTGGGGCCAACGTCCTGACTTTC
once,TRBV7-2,TRBJ1-5,-,CATRALGNQPQHF,TGTGCCACCCGTGCCCTCGGCAATCAGCCCCAGCATTTT
-,TRBV28,TRBJ1-1,TRBD1,CASSLSPRGRWTEAFF,TGTGCCAGCAGTTTATCTCCCAGGGGGCGCTGGACTGAAGCTTTCTTT
-,TRBV7-6,TRBJ2-5,TRBD2,CASSPGVAGRGETQYF,TGTGCCAGCAGCCCGGGAGTAGCGGGGAGGGGAGAGACCCAGTACTTC
-,TRBV7-9,TRBJ2-2,-,CASSTSYQQDFGRGELFF,TGTGCCAGCAGCACTTCTTATCAACAGGACTTCGGCCGCGGGGAGCTGTTTTTT
-,TRBV28,TRBJ2-6,-,CASSPDGGPPGAGANVLTF,TGTGCCAGCAGTCCCGACGGGGGGCCCCCCGGGGCTGGGGCCAACGTCCTGACTTTC
-,TRBV7-9,TRBJ1-5,-,CASSLDGIQPQHF,TGTGCCAGCAGCTTAGACGGGATCCAGCCCCAGCATTTT
-,TRBV28,TRBJ1-1,TRBD1,CASSLPGGLFAFF,TGTGCCAGCAGTCTTCCAGGGGGCTTATTTGCTTTCTTT
-,TRBV6-4,TRBJ1-5,-,CASSDSLGGYGQPQHF,TGTGCCAGCAGTGACTCCCTTGGGGGGTACGGTCAGCCCCAGCATTTT
few,TRBV7-2,TRBJ2-3,-,CASSLVEGGLKDTQYF,TGTGCCAGCAGCTTAGTGGAGGGGGGGCTGAAAGATACGCAGTATTTT
-,TRBV6-5,TRBJ1-3,-,CASSWGRRSSGNTIYF,TGTGCCAGCAGTTGGGGACGCCGAAGCTCTGGAAACACCATATATTTT
-,TRBV7-7,TRBJ2-5,-,CASSPPGLEETQYF,TGTGCCAGCAGCCCCCCGGGACTGGAGGAGACCCAGTACTTC
once,TRBV7-8,TRBJ1-2,-,CASTLDLGGSYGYTF,TGTGCCAGCACCCTGGACCTGGGGGGAAGCTATGGCTACACCTTC
-,TRBV11-3,TRBJ2-5,-,CASSLEMRETQYF,TGTGCCAGCAGCTTAGAGATGAGGGAGACCCAGTACTTC
-,TRBV6-5,TRBJ1-2,-,CASTPLGGTYGYTF,TGTGCCAGCACACCTCTCGGGGGGACCTATGGCTACACCTTC
once,TRBV7-2,TRBJ1-5,-,CASSLGGTHYLSNQPQHF,TGTGCCAGCAGCTTAGGGGGGACCCACTATCTAAGCAATCAGCCCCAGCATTTT
-,TRBV5-1,TRBJ2-1,-,CASMTKGNEQFF,TGCGCCAGCATGACTAAGGGCAATGAGCAGTTCTTC
-,TRBV7-2,TRBJ1-5,-,CASSLQQGSNQPQHF,TGTGCCAGCAGCTTACAACAAGGTAGCAATCAGCCCCAGCATTTT
-,TRBV10-1,TRBJ1-3,-,CASTPGRGNTIYF,TGCGCCAGCACCCCAGGCCGCGGAAACACCATATATTTT
-,TRBV7-7,TRBJ2-1,-,CASSLLISGPDDSYNEQFF,TGTGCCAGCAGCTTACTCATCAGCGGACCCGACGATTCCTACAATGAGCAGTTCTTC